A selection of T cell receptor beta chains follows, all from one sample in a study of Ad26.COV2.S vaccination and SARS-CoV-2 variants. The method was immunoSEQ multiplex PCR; TCRdb's version includes in-frame clones alone and lacks a portion of them. The table shows a few hundred thousand clones, with about 91% occurring only once. Sequenced material: peripheral blood, taken in a trial of Ad26.COV2.S vaccine versus placebo. These TCRs come from a person aged 18 to 59 who received the Ad26.COV2.S COVID-19 vaccine or a placebo. CDR3s include the opening cysteine and the closing phenylalanine or tryptophan. Each record gives: D gene, clone size, V gene, J gene, CDR3 protein, CDR3 DNA. A D gene is named only where the DNA matches it firmly. A clone size is listed for some rows: how often the clone was seen (once, few, many), or a class if it is expanded.

>TRBD2|-|TRBV29-1|TRBJ2-7
CSVELAGLAPYEQYF
TGCAGCGTTGAACTGGCGGGACTAGCTCCGTACGAGCAGTACTTC
>-|-|TRBV3-1/TRBV3-2|TRBJ1-6
CASSQGQLNSPLHF
TGTGCCAGCAGCCAAGGACAACTGAATTCACCCCTCCACTTT
>TRBD1|once|TRBV15|TRBJ1-5
CATTRDRAYQPQHF
TGTGCCACCACCAGGGACAGGGCCTATCAGCCCCAGCATTTT
>-|-|TRBV12-3/TRBV12-4|TRBJ2-7
CASRPGRYYEQYF
TGTGCCAGCAGGCCGGGACGGTACTACGAGCAGTACTTC
>-|-|TRBV5-1|TRBJ1-1
CASSWRTDHTEAFF
TGCGCCAGCAGCTGGAGGACAGACCACACTGAAGCTTTCTTT
>TRBD1|-|TRBV27|TRBJ1-5
CASSSGTGGREPQHF
TGTGCCAGCAGTTCCGGGACAGGGGGCAGGGAGCCCCAGCATTTT
>TRBD1|-|TRBV7-3|TRBJ2-1
CASSRGQNEQFF
TGTGCCAGCAGCCGGGGACAGAATGAGCAGTTCTTC
>TRBD2|-|TRBV19|TRBJ2-5
CASSMGLAGESWETQYF
TGTGCCAGTAGTATGGGACTAGCGGGGGAGTCCTGGGAGACCCAGTACTTC
>-|-|TRBV7-9|TRBJ1-2
CASWQIGMKGYTF
TGTGCCAGCTGGCAAATAGGGATGAAAGGCTACACCTTC
>TRBD2|-|TRBV5-1|TRBJ2-1
CASSSGLAGGNEQFF
TGCGCCAGCAGCTCGGGACTAGCGGGAGGAAATGAGCAGTTCTTC
>-|-|TRBV6-1|TRBJ1-1
CASSEVGGSTEAFF
TGTGCCAGCAGTGAAGTAGGGGGAAGTACTGAAGCTTTCTTT
>TRBD2|-|TRBV28|TRBJ2-3
CASKPRLAGDLTDTQYF
TGTGCCAGCAAACCAAGACTAGCGGGAGATCTTACAGATACGCAGTATTTT
>TRBD1|-|TRBV11-3|TRBJ2-4
CASSLEGPATGGADIQYF
TGTGCCAGCAGCTTAGAAGGGCCCGCGACAGGGGGCGCGGACATTCAGTACTTC
>-|-|TRBV6-5|TRBJ2-7
CASRAGVGRRYEQYF
TGTGCCAGCAGGGCCGGTGTGGGGCGGAGGTACGAGCAGTACTTC
>TRBD1|-|TRBV28|TRBJ2-3
CASSLTGGGTQYF
TGTGCCAGCAGCTTAACAGGGGGCGGTACGCAGTATTTT
>-|-|TRBV10-3|TRBJ2-5
CAISESLRQPQETQYF
TGTGCCATCAGTGAGTCCCTAAGACAGCCCCAAGAGACCCAGTACTTC
>-|-|TRBV7-9|TRBJ2-4
CASSLALGNIQYF
TGTGCCAGCAGCTTGGCACTGGGAAACATTCAGTACTTC
>-|-|TRBV15|TRBJ1-2
CATSRDRGRGVGGYTF
TGTGCCACCAGCAGAGATCGGGGCAGAGGGGTGGGAGGCTACACCTTC